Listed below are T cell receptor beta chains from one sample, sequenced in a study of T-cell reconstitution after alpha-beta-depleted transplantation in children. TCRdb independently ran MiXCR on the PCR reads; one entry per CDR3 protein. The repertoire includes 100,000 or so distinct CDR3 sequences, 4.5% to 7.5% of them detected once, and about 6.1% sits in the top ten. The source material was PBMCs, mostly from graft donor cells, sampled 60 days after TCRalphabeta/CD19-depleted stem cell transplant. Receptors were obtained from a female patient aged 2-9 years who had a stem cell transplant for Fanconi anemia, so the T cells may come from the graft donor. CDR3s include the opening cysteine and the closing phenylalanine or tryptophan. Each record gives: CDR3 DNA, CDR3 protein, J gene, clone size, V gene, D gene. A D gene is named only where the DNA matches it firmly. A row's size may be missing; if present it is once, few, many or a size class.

cdr3_nt: TGTGCCAGCAGTAAGTCTTTAGCCAAAAACATTCAGTACTTC; cdr3_aa: CASSKSLAKNIQYF; j_call: TRBJ2-4; clone_size: many; v_call: TRBV6-2/TRBV6-3; d_call: .
cdr3_nt: TGTGCCAGCACTGCGGCAGGGGTTTCCTCCTACAATGAGCAGTTCTTC; cdr3_aa: CASTAAGVSSYNEQFF; j_call: TRBJ2-1; clone_size: many; v_call: TRBV6-1; d_call: .
cdr3_nt: TGTGCCATCAGTGACGGGACAGGCCAAGAGACCCAGTACTTC; cdr3_aa: CAISDGTGQETQYF; j_call: TRBJ2-5; clone_size: few; v_call: TRBV10-3; d_call: TRBD1
cdr3_nt: TGTGCCAGCAGCTTAGGAAAAAAACGGACGACTAGCGGGAGTCCCTACGAGCAGTACTTC; cdr3_aa: CASSLGKKRTTSGSPYEQYF; j_call: TRBJ2-7; clone_size: few; v_call: TRBV11-2; d_call: TRBD2
cdr3_nt: TGTGCCAGTAGTACCCCAGGGGGCAACACTGAAGCTTTCTTT; cdr3_aa: CASSTPGGNTEAFF; j_call: TRBJ1-1; clone_size: .; v_call: TRBV19; d_call: TRBD1
cdr3_nt: TGCGCCAGCAGCTGGACAGGTACAGATACGCAGTATTTT; cdr3_aa: CASSWTGTDTQYF; j_call: TRBJ2-3; clone_size: many; v_call: TRBV5-1; d_call: TRBD1
cdr3_nt: TGTGCCAGCAGCTTACGAGCGGGAACAAGCACAGATACGCAGTATTTT; cdr3_aa: CASSLRAGTSTDTQYF; j_call: TRBJ2-3; clone_size: few; v_call: TRBV7-9; d_call: TRBD2
cdr3_nt: TGTGCCAGCTCACAAGCACAGGGAGGCAATCAGCCCCAGCATTTT; cdr3_aa: CASSQAQGGNQPQHF; j_call: TRBJ1-5; clone_size: many; v_call: TRBV18; d_call: .
cdr3_nt: TGCAGTGCTTGGGGGGTCTGGAATGAGCAGTTCTTC; cdr3_aa: CSAWGVWNEQFF; j_call: TRBJ2-1; clone_size: few; v_call: TRBV20-1; d_call: .
cdr3_nt: TGTGCCATCAGTGTAGCGGGAACCCGCACAGATACGCAGTATTTT; cdr3_aa: CAISVAGTRTDTQYF; j_call: TRBJ2-3; clone_size: many; v_call: TRBV10-3; d_call: TRBD2
cdr3_nt: TGTGCCAGCTCACCACTAGTATCCAATGAGCAGTTCTTC; cdr3_aa: CASSPLVSNEQFF; j_call: TRBJ2-1; clone_size: few; v_call: TRBV18; d_call: .
cdr3_nt: TGCGCCAGCAGCGTCGCGGGTCCCAATCAGCCCCAGCATTTT; cdr3_aa: CASSVAGPNQPQHF; j_call: TRBJ1-5; clone_size: few; v_call: TRBV5-1; d_call: .
cdr3_nt: TGTGCCACCAGTGATCCCACTAGCGGGGGGGCCCATGAGCAGTTCTTC; cdr3_aa: CATSDPTSGGAHEQFF; j_call: TRBJ2-1; clone_size: medium-sized; v_call: TRBV24-1; d_call: TRBD2
cdr3_nt: TGTGCCAGCAGCCAAGAGTCTAGCGGGGGGTACAATGAGCAGTTCTTC; cdr3_aa: CASSQESSGGYNEQFF; j_call: TRBJ2-1; clone_size: many; v_call: TRBV4-2; d_call: TRBD2
cdr3_nt: TGCGCCAGCAGTCGCAGGGTTGGGGATGAGCAGTTCTTC; cdr3_aa: CASSRRVGDEQFF; j_call: TRBJ2-1; clone_size: .; v_call: TRBV5-1; d_call: .
cdr3_nt: TGTGCCAGCCAACTTGCGGGATCGTCCACAGATACGCAGTATTTT; cdr3_aa: CASQLAGSSTDTQYF; j_call: TRBJ2-3; clone_size: many; v_call: TRBV12-3/TRBV12-4; d_call: .
cdr3_nt: TGCGCCAGCAACCTAGCGGGAGGGCCTCGTACGCAGTATTTT; cdr3_aa: CASNLAGGPRTQYF; j_call: TRBJ2-3; clone_size: many; v_call: TRBV5-1; d_call: TRBD2
cdr3_nt: TGCAGCGCTACAGACTCAACTAATGAAAAACTGTTTTTT; cdr3_aa: CSATDSTNEKLFF; j_call: TRBJ1-4; clone_size: many; v_call: TRBV29-1; d_call: .
cdr3_nt: TGTGCCAGCTCACCACGGACGGGTAATTCACCCCTCCACTTT; cdr3_aa: CASSPRTGNSPLHF; j_call: TRBJ1-6; clone_size: many; v_call: TRBV18; d_call: .
cdr3_nt: TGTGCCAGCAGAAAGGGGGATGGGGAGACCCAGTACTTC; cdr3_aa: CASRKGDGETQYF; j_call: TRBJ2-5; clone_size: many; v_call: TRBV27; d_call: .
cdr3_nt: TGCAGCGTTGAGGGGGATGGTAGAACTGAAGCTTTCTTT; cdr3_aa: CSVEGDGRTEAFF; j_call: TRBJ1-1; clone_size: .; v_call: TRBV29-1; d_call: .
cdr3_nt: TGCAGCGTTCTCGGGCCTAGCACAGATACGCAGTATTTT; cdr3_aa: CSVLGPSTDTQYF; j_call: TRBJ2-3; clone_size: many; v_call: TRBV29-1; d_call: .
cdr3_nt: TGTGCCAGCTCACCAGGGGACAGCATCTACGAGCAGTACTTC; cdr3_aa: CASSPGDSIYEQYF; j_call: TRBJ2-7; clone_size: .; v_call: TRBV18; d_call: TRBD1
cdr3_nt: TGTGCCTGGAGTAGGGCTGGGCTGGGAAGCACTGAAGCTTTCTTT; cdr3_aa: CAWSRAGLGSTEAFF; j_call: TRBJ1-1; clone_size: .; v_call: TRBV30; d_call: .
cdr3_nt: TGTGCCACCGACAGGGAAAAACTGTTTTTT; cdr3_aa: CATDREKLFF; j_call: TRBJ1-4; clone_size: many; v_call: TRBV24-1; d_call: .
cdr3_nt: TGTGCCACCAGCGGGCTAGCGGTCCCCTACAATGAGCAGTTCTTC; cdr3_aa: CATSGLAVPYNEQFF; j_call: TRBJ2-1; clone_size: few; v_call: TRBV15; d_call: TRBD2
cdr3_nt: TGCAGTGTAAGCCGAGTGAACACTGAAGCTTTCTTT; cdr3_aa: CSVSRVNTEAFF; j_call: TRBJ1-1; clone_size: many; v_call: TRBV20-1; d_call: .
cdr3_nt: TGTGCCAGCAGCGGCCGGGACATGGGACACACTGAAGCTTTCTTT; cdr3_aa: CASSGRDMGHTEAFF; j_call: TRBJ1-1; clone_size: many; v_call: TRBV5-5; d_call: .
cdr3_nt: TGTGCCTGGGGGAGCTCCTACAATGAGCAGTTCTTC; cdr3_aa: CAWGSSYNEQFF; j_call: TRBJ2-1; clone_size: many; v_call: TRBV30; d_call: .
cdr3_nt: TGTGCCAGTAGTAGGGGACAGGGTTATCGTGAGCAGTTCTTC; cdr3_aa: CASSRGQGYREQFF; j_call: TRBJ2-1; clone_size: many; v_call: TRBV19; d_call: TRBD1
cdr3_nt: TGCGCCAGCAGCCCCGGGACTAGCACCTACGAGCAGTACTTC; cdr3_aa: CASSPGTSTYEQYF; j_call: TRBJ2-7; clone_size: few; v_call: TRBV5-1; d_call: TRBD2
cdr3_nt: TGTGCCAGCAGTTACAGGTCCGGGATCGGCTACGAGCAGTACTTC; cdr3_aa: CASSYRSGIGYEQYF; j_call: TRBJ2-7; clone_size: many; v_call: TRBV6-5; d_call: .
cdr3_nt: TGTGCCAGCAGCTTAGCGTGGGTTACAGGGGCAGCTTTCTTT; cdr3_aa: CASSLAWVTGAAFF; j_call: TRBJ1-1; clone_size: many; v_call: TRBV7-2; d_call: TRBD1
cdr3_nt: TGTGCCAGCAGCGGGTTGACAGGGGGGTACACCGGGGAGCTGTTTTTT; cdr3_aa: CASSGLTGGYTGELFF; j_call: TRBJ2-2; clone_size: many; v_call: TRBV9; d_call: TRBD1
cdr3_nt: TGTGCCAGCAGCATGAGGACTGGCCTAAACCCCACAGATACGCAGTATTTT; cdr3_aa: CASSMRTGLNPTDTQYF; j_call: TRBJ2-3; clone_size: many; v_call: TRBV9; d_call: .
cdr3_nt: TGCGCCAGCAGTGAGTACCCATTC; cdr3_aa: CASSEYPF; j_call: TRBJ2-7; clone_size: .; v_call: TRBV10-2; d_call: .
cdr3_nt: TGCGCCAGCAGCTTGGACCAAGAGGCCCAGTACTTC; cdr3_aa: CASSLDQEAQYF; j_call: TRBJ2-5; clone_size: .; v_call: TRBV5-1; d_call: .
cdr3_nt: TGTGCCAGCAGTTACTCACTAGTGACAGATACGCAGTATTTT; cdr3_aa: CASSYSLVTDTQYF; j_call: TRBJ2-3; clone_size: many; v_call: TRBV6-5; d_call: .
cdr3_nt: TGTGCCAGCAGCTTTCTGGAGGGCGGGGGGGATACGCAGTATTTT; cdr3_aa: CASSFLEGGGDTQYF; j_call: TRBJ2-3; clone_size: many; v_call: TRBV11-2; d_call: TRBD2
cdr3_nt: TGTGCCATCAGTGAGTCAGGGTCAAACACCGGGGAGCTGTTTTTT; cdr3_aa: CAISESGSNTGELFF; j_call: TRBJ2-2; clone_size: many; v_call: TRBV10-3; d_call: .
cdr3_nt: TGCAGTGCCCCCGGGCGGGGAAACGTGGCCCAGTACTTC; cdr3_aa: CSAPGRGNVAQYF; j_call: TRBJ2-5; clone_size: .; v_call: TRBV20-1; d_call: .
cdr3_nt: TGCAGTGCTAGAGATCCGGGGACTCTTGGACACGAGCAGTACTTC; cdr3_aa: CSARDPGTLGHEQYF; j_call: TRBJ2-7; clone_size: .; v_call: TRBV20-1; d_call: .
cdr3_nt: TGTGCCAGCAGCGGTTCCTCCTATAATTCACCCCTCCACTTT; cdr3_aa: CASSGSSYNSPLHF; j_call: TRBJ1-6; clone_size: many; v_call: TRBV9; d_call: .
cdr3_nt: TGTGCCAGTAGTATTTGGGTTGAACCTAGCAATCAGCCCCAGCATTTT; cdr3_aa: CASSIWVEPSNQPQHF; j_call: TRBJ1-5; clone_size: few; v_call: TRBV19; d_call: .
cdr3_nt: TGTGCCAGCAGCTACGGGGGACGCACAGATACGCAGTATTTT; cdr3_aa: CASSYGGRTDTQYF; j_call: TRBJ2-3; clone_size: few; v_call: TRBV7-6; d_call: .
cdr3_nt: TGTGCCAGCAGCCAACCGGGACAGGGAGTGAGATCCTACGAGCAGTACTTC; cdr3_aa: CASSQPGQGVRSYEQYF; j_call: TRBJ2-7; clone_size: many; v_call: TRBV21-1; d_call: .
cdr3_nt: TGTGCCAGCAGAGTACGCGGGGGGCGAACTGAAGCTTTCTTT; cdr3_aa: CASRVRGGRTEAFF; j_call: TRBJ1-1; clone_size: many; v_call: TRBV6-1; d_call: .
cdr3_nt: TGCGCCAGCAGCCAATGGACGGGAACCTACGAGCAGTACTTC; cdr3_aa: CASSQWTGTYEQYF; j_call: TRBJ2-7; clone_size: .; v_call: TRBV5-1; d_call: .
cdr3_nt: TGCGCCAGCGCCGGGACTAGCAGCACCGGGGAGCTGTTTTTT; cdr3_aa: CASAGTSSTGELFF; j_call: TRBJ2-2; clone_size: many; v_call: TRBV5-1; d_call: TRBD2
cdr3_nt: TGTGCCAGCAGCTTACCCCTTGAGACCCAGTACTTC; cdr3_aa: CASSLPLETQYF; j_call: TRBJ2-5; clone_size: many; v_call: TRBV7-6; d_call: .
cdr3_nt: TGCGCCAGCAGCTTGGAGGGGCTGGTCTATGGCTACACCTTC; cdr3_aa: CASSLEGLVYGYTF; j_call: TRBJ1-2; clone_size: .; v_call: TRBV5-1; d_call: .
cdr3_nt: TGTGCCAGCTCACAAATCGGTGCGGGAGGAAGCACAGATACGCAGTATTTT; cdr3_aa: CASSQIGAGGSTDTQYF; j_call: TRBJ2-3; clone_size: many; v_call: TRBV18; d_call: TRBD2